The clone carrying this T cell receptor beta chain has at least ten counts. Its antigen is currently unknown. No treatment of any kind had been given to any patient before thyroid surgery. The germline V gene encodes CDR1 SEHNR and CDR2 FQNEAQ (reference sequence). The V segment lost 3 bases and the J segment 7 bases; nucleotides outside the gene matches: 7. CDR3 length: 15 amino acids. The data were obtained in a study of metastatic and nonmetastatic thyroid tumors. Study details: Repertoire comparisons spanned blood and tumor or nodule tissue from malignant and benign thyroid patients. General study findings and limits: Benign nodules reportedly had significantly lower TCR beta diversity than malignant thyroid tumors in blood and tumor.

Under the authors' procedure: To classify distant metastasis in papillary thyroid cancer, a model was built from CDR3 differences across clinicopathological groups. TCRdb re-analyzed the PCR reads through MiXCR. TCRdb, rather than the study authors, made the V and J calls. The data contain tens of thousands of clones, 18% of them singletons. The genes are TRBV7-9 and TRBJ2-1; 9 nucleotides agree with TRBD1. Sample: blood. This TCR was sampled from a female donor with papillary thyroid cancer or a benign thyroid nodule (not recorded which). Some clones in this sample may be carry-over from other donors' samples. The CDR3 loop reads CASSLVQGAVNEQFF. The CDR3 bases are TGTGCCAGCAGCTTGGTACAGGGGGCGGTAAATGAGCAGTTCTTC.